This record looks at one T cell receptor (beta chain) sequence and its context. TCRdb's table, derived via immunoSEQ multiplex PCR, lists solely in-frame clones and lacks some. The sample comprises approximately 100,000 clones, around four fifths of which are singletons, and 3% to 3.5% rests with the top ten. CDR1 is LGHNA, CDR2 YNFKEQ, per germline. The ends were cut back, 4 bases at V and 3 bases at J, with 9 bases in the middle. CDR3 size: 13 residues. This record comes from a study of radiotherapy plus CTLA-4 blockade in lung cancer. Sequenced material: peripheral blood, taken from a patient treated with radiotherapy plus ipilimumab. The receptor was isolated from a human donor with non-small cell lung cancer who had a partial response to radiotherapy plus ipilimumab. V and J are TRBV4-2 and TRBJ2-5; D perhaps matches TRBD1 (5 bases). CDR3 DNA: TGTGCCAGCAGCCCGGCGGACAAAGAGACCCAGTACTTC. It specifies CASSPADKETQYF.